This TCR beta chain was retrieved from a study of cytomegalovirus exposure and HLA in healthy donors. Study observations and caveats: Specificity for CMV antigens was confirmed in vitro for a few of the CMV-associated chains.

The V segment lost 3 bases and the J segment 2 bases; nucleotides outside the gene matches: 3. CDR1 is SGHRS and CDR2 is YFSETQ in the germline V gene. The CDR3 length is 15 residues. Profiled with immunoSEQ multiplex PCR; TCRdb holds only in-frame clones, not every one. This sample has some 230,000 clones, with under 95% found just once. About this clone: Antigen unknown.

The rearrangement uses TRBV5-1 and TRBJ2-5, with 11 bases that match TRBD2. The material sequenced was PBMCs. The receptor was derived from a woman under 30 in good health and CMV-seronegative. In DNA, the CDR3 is TGCGCCAGCAGCTCGGGACTAGCGGCACAAGAGACCCAGTACTTC. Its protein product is CASSSGLAAQETQYF.